This TCR beta chain derives from a study of CD8 T cells in Susac syndrome. The count of this clonotype is one. CDR1 is LNHNV, CDR2 YYDKDF, per germline (reference sequence). Trimming stripped 1 base from V and 0 bases from J, with 13 bases between. The CDR3 loop spans 17 amino acids. With random hexamers, roughly 0.45 to 1 ug RNA was reverse transcribed. TCRdb redid the calling of the immunoSEQ multiplex PCR reads with MiXCR, one entry per CDR3 protein. The sample shows 130,000 to 150,000 distinct CDR3 sequences, nearly 95% of them seen only once. This clonotype was sampled from a human donor in good health. J is TRBJ1-5 and V is TRBV15; D is unresolved. Sequenced material: CD8+ T cells from PBMCs. Here the CDR3 reads CATSRGSNDYSNQPQHF. CDR3 DNA: TGTGCCACCAGCAGAGGGTCTAACGACTATAGCAATCAGCCCCAGCATTTT.